This TCR beta chain appears in the sequencing data of a study of vaccination and CD4 T cells after COVID-19. Sample treatment: approximately 10-day PBMC culture with coronavirus spike peptide pools or control peptides (ViraFEST assay). Cultured CD4+ T cell DNA was sequenced using the Oncomine TCR Beta short-read assay. MiXCR, applied by TCRdb to the PCR reads, yields one record per CDR3 protein. The sample records around 19,000 distinct CDR3 sequences, roughly 50% being singletons. Note on this clonotype: The antigen is undetermined.

In germline, CDR1 is ENHRY, CDR2 SYGVKD. The CDR3 has 14 residues. Trimming pared 6 bases from V and 4 bases from J, leaving 12 bases between. What was sequenced was CD4+ T cells from blood, cultured in vitro. This chain connects TRBV10-3 to TRBJ1-4; D is unresolved. This clonotype was sampled from a human donor who had recovered from COVID-19. This chain's CDR3 is CAISPSGLNEKLFF. CDR3 in DNA: TGTGCCATCAGCCCAAGCGGTCTTAATGAAAAACTGTTTTTT.